Each of the 3 T cell receptor beta chains below was sequenced from the same sample in a study of cytomegalovirus exposure and HLA in healthy donors. The PCR used 60 Vbeta and 13 Jbeta primers. Using immunoSEQ multiplex PCR, the repertoire was profiled, and TCRdb retains in-frame clones only, with some absent. The sample contains 150,000 to 200,000 clones, about 79% of which appear only once. Sequenced material: PBMCs. These receptors were taken from a boy aged 2 to 9 in good health and CMV-seronegative.

V and J are TRBV7-2 and TRBJ2-3, with TRBD2 identical over 11 bases. This CDR3 contains 14 residues. Trimming at V came to 5 bases and at J to 7 bases, leaving 5 bases not matched to a gene. Germline CDR1 and CDR2: SGHTA and FQGNSA. The CDR3 DNA reads as TGTGCCAGCAGCCCAAGACTAGCGGGGAATACGCAGTATTTT. Protein product: CASSPRLAGNTQYF.

The sample holds a few counts of this clone. The V call is TRBV19, the J call TRBJ2-3; D call uncertain. Trimming removed 8 bases from V and 2 bases from J, with 11 bases in between. Germline values: CDR1 LNHDA, CDR2 SQIVND (reference sequence). This CDR3 contains 13 residues. CDR3 in amino acids: CASFSVSTDTQYF. DNA for the CDR3: TGTGCCAGTTTTTCGGTTTCCACAGATACGCAGTATTTT.

This clone was observed a few times. V gene TRBV2 combines with J gene TRBJ2-7, with 11 bases that match TRBD2. Trimming cost V 5 bases and J 5 bases; bases outside gene matches: 5. CDR1 and CDR2 (germline): SNHLY, FYNNEI. The CDR3 sequence is 14 residues long. The CDR3, as DNA: TGTGCCAGCAGTCGGACTAGCGGGTTCGACGAGCAGTACTTC. It yields the protein CASSRTSGFDEQYF.